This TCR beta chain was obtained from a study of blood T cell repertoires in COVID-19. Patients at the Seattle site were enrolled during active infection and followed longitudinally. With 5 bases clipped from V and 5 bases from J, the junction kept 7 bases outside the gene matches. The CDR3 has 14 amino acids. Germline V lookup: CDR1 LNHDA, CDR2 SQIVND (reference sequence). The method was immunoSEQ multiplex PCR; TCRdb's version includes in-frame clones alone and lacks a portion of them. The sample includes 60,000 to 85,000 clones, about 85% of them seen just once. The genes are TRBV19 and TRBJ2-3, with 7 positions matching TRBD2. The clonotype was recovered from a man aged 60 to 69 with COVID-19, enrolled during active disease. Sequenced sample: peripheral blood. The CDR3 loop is CASSLGWGGDTQYF. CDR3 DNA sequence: TGTGCCAGTAGTCTAGGGTGGGGGGGAGATACGCAGTATTTT.